This TCR beta chain derives from a study of blood T cell repertoires in COVID-19. Per germline, CDR1 SGHVS and CDR2 FNYEAQ. V gave up 3 bases and J gave up 7 bases; unmatched junction bases: 5. This CDR3 has 15 amino acids. TCRdb keeps only in-frame clones here, not all; method: immunoSEQ multiplex PCR. Of roughly 250,000 clones listed, 84% are singletons. The source of this sequence is a person aged 70 to 85 with COVID-19, enrolled during active disease. Sequences were obtained from peripheral blood. V gene TRBV7-6 combines with J gene TRBJ1-4; 10 nucleotides align to TRBD1. CDR3 in amino acids: CASSLGTGALEKLFF. CDR3 nucleotide sequence: TGTGCCAGCAGCTTGGGGACAGGGGCTCTTGAAAAACTGTTTTTT. The complete variable domain, with remaining parts taken from reference TRBV7-6 and TRBJ1-4, reads GAGVSQSPRYKVTKRGQDVALRCDPISGHVSLYWYRQALGQGPEFLTYFNYEAQQDKSGLPNDRFSAERPEGSISTLTIQRTEQRDSAMYRCASSLGTGALEKLFFGSGTQLSVL.